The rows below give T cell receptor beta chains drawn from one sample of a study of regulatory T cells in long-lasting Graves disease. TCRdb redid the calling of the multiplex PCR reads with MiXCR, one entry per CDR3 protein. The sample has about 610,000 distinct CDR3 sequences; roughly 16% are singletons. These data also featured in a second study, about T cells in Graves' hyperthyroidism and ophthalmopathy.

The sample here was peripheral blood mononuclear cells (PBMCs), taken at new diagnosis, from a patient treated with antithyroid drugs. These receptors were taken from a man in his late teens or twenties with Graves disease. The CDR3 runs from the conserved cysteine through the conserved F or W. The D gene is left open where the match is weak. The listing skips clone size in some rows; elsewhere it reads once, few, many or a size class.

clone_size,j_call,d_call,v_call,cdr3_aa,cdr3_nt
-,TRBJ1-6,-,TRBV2,CASSGWASSCNSPLHF,TGTGCCAGCAGCGGATGGGCGAGCTCCTGTAATTCACCCCTCCACTTT
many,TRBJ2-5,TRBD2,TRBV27,CASSPVGAGDRETQYF,TGTGCCAGCAGTCCGGTTGGAGCGGGAGACCGGGAGACCCAGTACTTC
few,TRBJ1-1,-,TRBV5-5,CASSLGTINTEAFF,TGTGCCAGCAGCTTGGGGACGATAAACACTGAAGCTTTCTTT
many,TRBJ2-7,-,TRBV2,CASYPILRAGYEQYF,TGTGCCAGCTACCCTATCCTCCGGGCGGGCTACGAGCAGTACTTC
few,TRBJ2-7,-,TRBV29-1,CSVAQNSYEQYF,TGCAGCGTTGCCCAGAACTCCTACGAGCAGTACTTC
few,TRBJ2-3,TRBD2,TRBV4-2,CASSQEVAGGGETDTQYF,TGTGCCAGCAGCCAAGAGGTCGCGGGAGGAGGGGAAACAGATACGCAGTATTTT
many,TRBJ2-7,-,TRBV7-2,CASSRTGTLSYEQYF,TGTGCCAGCAGCCGGACCGGGACATTATCCTACGAGCAGTACTTC
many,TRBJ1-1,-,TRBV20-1,CSATRDGFNTEAFF,TGCAGTGCGACCCGGGACGGCTTTAACACTGAAGCTTTCTTT
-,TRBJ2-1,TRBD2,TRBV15,CATSVGLAAYNEQFF,TGTGCCACCAGCGTCGGACTAGCGGCCTACAATGAGCAGTTCTTC
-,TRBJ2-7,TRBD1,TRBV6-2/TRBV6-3,CASSDPQGANDEQYF,TGTGCCAGCAGTGACCCGCAGGGGGCGAACGACGAGCAGTACTTC
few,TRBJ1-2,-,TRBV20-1,CSASVGGDYGYTF,TGCAGTGCTAGCGTAGGGGGAGACTATGGCTACACCTTC
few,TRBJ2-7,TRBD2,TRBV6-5,CASSFGLAAYEQYF,TGTGCCAGCAGTTTTGGACTAGCGGCCTACGAGCAGTACTTC
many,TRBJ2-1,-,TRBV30,CAWSEAEHSYNEQFF,TGTGCCTGGAGTGAGGCAGAACACTCCTACAATGAGCAGTTCTTC
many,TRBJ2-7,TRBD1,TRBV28,CASKIGTVNYEQYF,TGTGCCAGCAAGATCGGGACAGTTAACTACGAGCAGTACTTC
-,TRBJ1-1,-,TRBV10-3,CAISESREDNTEAFF,TGTGCCATCAGTGAGTCAAGGGAGGACAACACTGAAGCTTTCTTT
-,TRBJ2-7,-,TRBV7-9,CASSTRGPGIPTYEQYF,TGTGCCAGCAGCACCCGGGGGCCCGGGATACCTACCTACGAGCAGTACTTC
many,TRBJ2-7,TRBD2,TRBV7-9,CASSLGAGADEQYF,TGTGCCAGCAGCTTAGGAGCGGGAGCTGACGAGCAGTACTTC
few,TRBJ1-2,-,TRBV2,CASSEGRQPYYGYTF,TGTGCCAGCAGTGAAGGGCGGCAGCCTTACTATGGCTACACCTTC
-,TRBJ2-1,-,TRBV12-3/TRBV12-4,CASSLGSPVRFF,TGTGCCAGCAGTTTAGGATCACCCGTTCGGTTCTTC
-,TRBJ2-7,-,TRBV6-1,CASSEARLTGLSYEQYF,TGTGCCAGCAGTGAAGCCAGGTTGACAGGACTTTCCTACGAGCAGTACTTC
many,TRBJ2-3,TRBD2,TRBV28,CASSGGGADTQYF,TGTGCCAGCTCTGGGGGGGGGGCAGATACGCAGTATTTT
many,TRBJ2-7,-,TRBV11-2,CASSSVTQGHEQYF,TGTGCCAGCAGCTCCGTGACCCAGGGACACGAGCAGTACTTC